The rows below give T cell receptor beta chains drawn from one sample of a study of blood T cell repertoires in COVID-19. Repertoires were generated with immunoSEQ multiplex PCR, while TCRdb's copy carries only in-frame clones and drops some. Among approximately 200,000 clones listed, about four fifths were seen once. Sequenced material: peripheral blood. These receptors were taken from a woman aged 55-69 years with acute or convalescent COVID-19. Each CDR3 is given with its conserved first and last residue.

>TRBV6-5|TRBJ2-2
CASSGLAGVPGELFF
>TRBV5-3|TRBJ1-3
CARSKQGSGTGNTIYF
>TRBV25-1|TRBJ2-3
CASSELKGHQTDTQYF
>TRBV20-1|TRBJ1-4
CSASRGFDEKLFF
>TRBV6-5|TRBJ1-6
CASSYSDRAFSPLHF
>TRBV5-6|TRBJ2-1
CASSSLGQGGNEQFF
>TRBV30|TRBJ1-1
CAWRLSNTEAFF
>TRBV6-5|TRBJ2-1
CASTAAGYNEQFF
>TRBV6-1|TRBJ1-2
CASSEFIQEGYGYTF
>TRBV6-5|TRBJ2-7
CASRNGLAVNEQYF
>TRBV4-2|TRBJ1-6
CASSQETGVTNSPLHF
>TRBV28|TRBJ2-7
CASAYPGQLGEQYF
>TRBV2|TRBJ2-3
CASSQDRGRGDTQYF
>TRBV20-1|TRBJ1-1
CSAVRQLEAFF
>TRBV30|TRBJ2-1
CAWDTTGLAGTYNEQFF
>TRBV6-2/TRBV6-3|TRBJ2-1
CASSYSDSPSYNEQFF
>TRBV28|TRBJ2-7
CASSPPTSYYEQYF
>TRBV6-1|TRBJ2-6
CASSVSAQGASGANVLTF
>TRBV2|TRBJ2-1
CASSGLAGGRSSYNEQFF
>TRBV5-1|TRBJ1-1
CASSFSGRGTEAFF
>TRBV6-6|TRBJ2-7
CASSLDRGSGEQYF
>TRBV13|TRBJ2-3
CASSLGGGASDTQYF
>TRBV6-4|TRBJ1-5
CASSGELNQPQHF
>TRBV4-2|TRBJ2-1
CASSQDRSGGDNEQFF
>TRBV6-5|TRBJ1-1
CASSRGKGLDTEAFF
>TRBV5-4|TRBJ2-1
CASSSRDRVLDEQFF
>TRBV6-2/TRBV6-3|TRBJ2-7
CASSGVGLAGDYEQYF
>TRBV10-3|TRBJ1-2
CAISEEASGYGYTF
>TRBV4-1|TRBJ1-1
CASSQDNLQGTEAFF
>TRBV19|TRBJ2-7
CASSIGTGLYEQYF
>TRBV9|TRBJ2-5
CASSVATGTQYF
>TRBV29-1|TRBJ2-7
CSVEGRDRGYEQYF
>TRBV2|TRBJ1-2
CASSEGNYYTF
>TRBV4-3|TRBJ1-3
CASSQGGTGTSPIYF
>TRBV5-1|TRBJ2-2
CASSLSGGYTGELFF
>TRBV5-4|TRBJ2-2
CASSLGQGKTGELFF
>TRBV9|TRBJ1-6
CASSVDPGENSPLHF
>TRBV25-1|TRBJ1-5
CASSEPGSNQPQHF
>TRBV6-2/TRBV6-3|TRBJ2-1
CASSYSRRTSGGASGYNEQFF
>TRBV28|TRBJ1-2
CASSTGGAGVYGYTF
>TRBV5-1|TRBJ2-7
CASSSGLAGESSYEQYF
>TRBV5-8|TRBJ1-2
CASSIPRDRYGYTF
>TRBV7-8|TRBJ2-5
CASSSLAGGLNAYKETQYF
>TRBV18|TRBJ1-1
CASSPDRGRGRPDKF
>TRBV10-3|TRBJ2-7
CATTGTGPYEQYF